This T cell receptor (beta chain) originates from a study of beta chain features in type 1 diabetes. Points from the study as a whole: The study found fewer insertions and more deletions at VDJ junctions in type 1 diabetes patients.

Each donor gave one heparinised blood draw averaging about 110 mL. Via CD45RO/CCR7/CD25/CD127/CD95/CD27, cells of the CD4+ naive, central memory, regulatory and stem cell-like memory subsets were sorted. Purity of each sorted population was above 95%. The V end lost 0 bases, the J end lost 8 bases, and 13 bases lay between the germline ends. Germline lookup yields CDR1 GTSNPN and CDR2 SVGIG (reference sequence). This CDR3 region has 13 residues. All of the isolated RNA was reverse transcribed, so expressed TCRB transcripts were sequenced. Repertoires were generated with immunoSEQ multiplex PCR, while TCRdb's copy carries only in-frame clones and drops some. The table includes 350,000 to 450,000 clones, more than 13% detected once. As concerns this clone: What it binds is unknown.

The chain joins TRBV30 to TRBJ1-2, with TRBD1 as a possible D gene (6 bases). Sequences were obtained from naive CD4+ T cells from blood. The sequence was obtained from a woman in her late teens or twenties in good health. The CDR3 bases are TGTGCCTGGAGTGTAGGGGGGGCGGAAGGCTACACCTTC. It codes for CAWSVGGAEGYTF.